This T cell receptor beta chain is from a study of blood T cell repertoires in COVID-19. Assay used: immunoSEQ multiplex PCR; TCRdb lists only in-frame clones, some missing. The repertoire holds approximately 190,000 clones, 70% to 90% seen once, with approximately 2.3% in the top ten. There are 15 residues in the CDR3. The germline CDR1 and CDR2 sequences are SGHVS and FQNEAQ. V shed 5 bases and J shed 3 bases, with 14 bases lying between them. This chain uses TRBV7-8 with TRBJ1-5; D remains ambiguous. Source material: peripheral blood. The clonotype comes from an older man with active or convalescent COVID-19. The CDR3 DNA is TGTGCCAGCAGCACCCTCGCCCGGGTCAATCAGCCCCAGCATTTT. This gives the protein CASSTLARVNQPQHF.